Listed below are T cell receptor beta chains from one sample, sequenced in a study of blood T cell repertoires in COVID-19. The assay was immunoSEQ multiplex PCR, and TCRdb's table has in-frame clones only and misses some. The repertoire includes approximately 230,000 clones, about nine tenths of them detected once, and over 2% sits in the top ten. Sequencing was done on a sample of peripheral blood. The source of these receptors is a man aged 25-40 years who had recovered from COVID-19. The CDR3 runs from the conserved cysteine through the conserved F or W. Each record gives: clone size, V gene, D gene, J gene, CDR3 protein, CDR3 DNA. D genes are given only for firm matches. Size values are once, few and many counts, or a class for expanded clones, and some rows have none.

>NA|TRBV7-6|TRBD1|TRBJ1-1
CASSFDRGEAFF
TGTGCCAGCAGCTTCGACAGGGGTGAAGCTTTCTTT
>NA|TRBV12-3/TRBV12-4|NA|TRBJ1-4
CASSPRGSEKLFF
TGTGCCAGCAGCCCCCGCGGGTCCGAAAAACTGTTTTTT
>few|TRBV6-5|NA|TRBJ1-2
CASSYDSPNYGYTF
TGTGCCAGCAGTTACGACAGCCCTAACTATGGCTACACCTTC
>NA|TRBV29-1|TRBD1|TRBJ2-7
CSVQQGAWSYEQYF
TGCAGCGTTCAACAGGGGGCTTGGTCCTACGAGCAGTACTTC
>NA|TRBV5-1|NA|TRBJ1-6
CASSPTDYNSPLHF
TGCGCCAGCAGCCCGACAGACTATAATTCACCCCTCCACTTT
>many|TRBV7-9|NA|TRBJ2-7
CASSSPGLETNEQYF
TGTGCCAGCAGCTCCCCGGGACTGGAGACCAACGAGCAGTACTTC
>NA|TRBV9|NA|TRBJ2-2
CASSLQRTGELFF
TGTGCCAGCAGCTTACAGCGGACCGGGGAGCTGTTTTTT
>NA|TRBV7-9|TRBD2|TRBJ2-1
CASSFAGGGAFMNEQFF
TGTGCCAGCAGCTTCGCGGGCGGGGGGGCCTTTATGAATGAGCAGTTCTTC
>NA|TRBV6-4|NA|TRBJ2-3
CASSDSAGEADTQYF
TGTGCCAGCAGTGACTCCGCTGGGGAGGCAGATACGCAGTATTTT
>NA|TRBV18|TRBD1|TRBJ1-3
CASATDRANSGNTIYF
TGTGCCAGCGCGACGGACAGGGCAAACTCTGGAAACACCATATATTTT
>few|TRBV9|NA|TRBJ2-1
CASSVGTSSYNEQFF
TGTGCCAGCAGCGTGGGCACCAGCTCCTACAATGAGCAGTTCTTC
>NA|TRBV5-1|NA|TRBJ2-7
CASSFGGTEVYEQYF
TGCGCCAGCAGCTTTGGGGGGACAGAAGTCTACGAGCAGTACTTC
>NA|TRBV5-1|NA|TRBJ1-1
CASSSEMNTEAFF
TGCGCCAGCAGCTCGGAGATGAACACTGAAGCTTTCTTT